One sample yielded the 18 T cell receptor beta chains listed below, sequenced in a study of T-cell reconstitution after alpha-beta-depleted transplantation in children. Unique molecular identifiers were incorporated into the prepared TCRbeta library. TCRdb ran MiXCR on the PCR reads and lists one entry per CDR3 protein. The repertoire has roughly 610,000 distinct CDR3 sequences, roughly 10% of them found once; the top ten carry 4% to 5%. The sample was PBMCs from the stem cell graft donor, taken from the stem cell graft. Source of these receptors: a human donor who donated a stem cell graft to a child with acute myeloid leukemia.

This clonotype came up once. The chain has TRBV4-2 and TRBJ1-6; D is unclear. This CDR3 is built from 14 residues. Deletions cut 1 base from V and 10 bases from J, with 11 bases between. Per germline, CDR1 LGHNA and CDR2 YNFKEQ. The CDR3 is CASSQVSTDSPLHF. The CDR3 DNA is TGTGCCAGCAGCCAAGTCTCCACAGACTCACCCCTCCACTTT.

This clonotype was observed many times. The chain recombines TRBV7-3 with TRBJ2-3, with D perhaps given as TRBD1 or TRBD2 (6 bases each). V lost 2 bases, J lost 1 base, and 10 bases lay in between. The V gene's germline CDR1 is SGHTA and CDR2 FQGTGA. The CDR3 loop spans 15 amino acids. CDR3 residues: CASSLFGGRTDTQYF. The CDR3, as DNA: TGTGCCAGCAGCTTATTTGGGGGGCGCACAGATACGCAGTATTTT.

This clonotype was observed a few times. Here the CDR3 reads CSAKSSDTQYF. Here the CDR3 DNA reads TGCAGTGCTAAGTCTAGCGATACGCAGTATTTT. The chain is built from TRBV20-1 and TRBJ2-3; weak D call: TRBD2 (5 bases). Per the germline V gene, CDR1 is DFQATT and CDR2 is SNEGSKA (reference sequence). Trimming left V 4 bases short and J 6 bases short, with 8 bases between. The length of the CDR3 is 11 residues.

This chain links TRBV20-1 with TRBJ2-5; TRBD2 agrees at 14 bases. Looked up from germline, CDR1 is DFQATT and CDR2 is SNEGSKA (reference sequence). There are 17 residues in the CDR3. V shed 1 base, J shed 5 bases, and the junction held 9 bases outside the gene matches. DNA for the CDR3: TGCAGTGCTAGAGCGGGGAGACTAGCGGGAGGGCGTGAGACCCAGTACTTC. Translated, it gives CSARAGRLAGGRETQYF.

This clonotype has just a few counts. The chain employs TRBV29-1 and TRBJ1-2; a possible D gene is TRBD1 (6 bases). Germline V lookup: CDR1 SQVTM, CDR2 ANQGSEA. Trimming shortened V by 4 bases and J by 0 bases, and 9 bases separated the two germline ends. This CDR3 has 13 amino acids. CDR3 loop: CSVGTDANYGYTF. CDR3 bases: TGCAGCGTTGGGACAGACGCTAACTATGGCTACACCTTC.

The rearrangement joins TRBV7-2 to TRBJ2-7; 9 nucleotides agree with TRBD2. Germline V CDR1 and CDR2: SGHTA, FQGNSA. The CDR3 is made up of 15 amino acids. The V and J ends lost 1 base and 2 bases, in that order; junction bases with no gene match: 3. The CDR3 DNA reads as TGTGCCAGCAGCTTAGGGACTAGCGCGACCTACGAGCAGTACTTC. Translated, it gives CASSLGTSATYEQYF. Full variable domain (outside the CDR3, taken from reference TRBV7-2 and TRBJ2-7): GAGVSQSPSNKVTEKGKDVELRCDPISGHTALYWYRQSLGQGLEFLIYFQGNSAPDKSGLPSDRFSAERTGGSVSTLTIQRTQQEDSAVYLCASSLGTSATYEQYFGPGTRLTVT.

V is TRBV7-8 and J is TRBJ2-7; 8 nucleotides align to TRBD2. There are 15 residues in the CDR3. Losses at the gene ends were 5 bases for V and 2 bases for J; bases not matched to a gene: 8. Germline CDR1 SGHVS, CDR2 FQNEAQ. CDR3: CASSQLVAGPYEQYF. CDR3 coding DNA: TGTGCCAGCAGCCAACTGGTAGCGGGGCCCTACGAGCAGTACTTC.

This clonotype was seen only a few times. The V and J genes are TRBV15 and TRBJ2-2; no definite D call. This CDR3 region has 14 residues. Trimming took off 1 base at V and 1 base at J, with 4 bases between the two ends. Germline assignment: CDR1 LNHNV and CDR2 YYDKDF (reference sequence). The CDR3 protein is CATSRGQNTGELFF. CDR3 sequence (DNA): TGTGCCACCAGCAGAGGACAGAACACCGGGGAGCTGTTTTTT.

V and J are TRBV20-1 and TRBJ2-5; weak D call: TRBD1 (6 bases). This CDR3 has 15 amino acids. Trimming shortened V by 3 bases and J by 5 bases, and 19 bases separated the two germline ends. Per germline, CDR1 DFQATT and CDR2 SNEGSKA (reference sequence). This CDR3 reads CSASPGQGWWETQYF. In nucleotides, the CDR3 is TGCAGTGCTAGCCCGGGCCAGGGGTGGTGGGAGACCCAGTACTTC.

This clonotype appeared a few times. The gene calls are TRBV20-1 and TRBJ1-5; 8 nucleotides match TRBD1. Germline loops: CDR1 DFQATT, CDR2 SNEGSKA (reference sequence). This CDR3 has 14 residues. V dropped 4 bases and J dropped 4; count of bases not matched to a gene: 6. CDR3 residues: CSAMAGGGNQPQHF. The CDR3 DNA follows: TGCAGTGCTATGGCAGGGGGCGGTAATCAGCCCCAGCATTTT.

This clonotype occurred many times. The rearrangement joins TRBV6-2 or TRBV6-3 to TRBJ1-1; tentative D call: TRBD1 (5 bases). Germline CDR1 MNHEY, CDR2 SVGEGT. This CDR3 comprises 15 residues. V was pared by 2 bases and J by 3 bases, with 13 bases between. CDR3 sequence: CASSYNLKGDTEAFF. In DNA form, the CDR3 reads TGTGCCAGCAGTTACAACTTAAAAGGGGACACTGAAGCTTTCTTT.

V and J are TRBV12-3 or TRBV12-4 and TRBJ1-4; weak D call: TRBD1 (6 bases). Trimming took off 8 bases at V and 8 bases at J, with 18 bases between the two ends. The CDR3 length is 14 residues. The CDR3 DNA sequence: TGTGCCAGCGGGGCAGGGGTAGTAAGGGAAAAACTGTTTTTT. Residues: CASGAGVVREKLFF.

Details on this clonotype: This may come from a read error, since a much larger clone is one base off. The V call is TRBV6-1, the J call TRBJ2-7; 10 bases map to TRBD2. CDR3 size: 17 residues. From germline, CDR1 is MNHNS and CDR2 SASEGT. The CDR3: CASSGAFLAGDSYKQYF. The CDR3 coding sequence is TGTGCCAGCAGTGGCGCCTTCCTAGCGGGAGACTCCTACAAGCAGTACTTC.

This clonotype showed up just a few times. The genes are TRBV7-2 and TRBJ2-3, with 9 nucleotides matching TRBD2. This CDR3 comprises 15 residues. Germline trimming cut 2 bases from V and 9 bases from J; bases unmatched to any gene: 9. The germline V gene encodes CDR1 SGHTA and CDR2 FQGNSA. The CDR3 spells CASSLLAGSPGTQYF. CDR3 nucleotide sequence: TGTGCCAGCAGCTTACTAGCGGGGTCGCCGGGGACGCAGTATTTT.

The chain combines TRBV9 with TRBJ2-1; weak D call: TRBD1 (6 bases). V lost 0 bases and J 8 bases, leaving 12 bases between the germline ends. CDR3 length: 14 amino acids. CDR1 is SGDLS and CDR2 is YYNGEE in the germline V gene. The DNA of the CDR3 is TGTGCCAGCAGCGTAGGGTTGGGGGCAGATGAGCAGTTCTTC. It translates to CASSVGLGADEQFF.

The chain combines TRBV9 with TRBJ2-7, with D perhaps matching TRBD1 or TRBD2 (6 bases each). Trimming left V 6 bases short and J 2 bases short, with 18 bases between. CDR3 length: 15 amino acids. Germline CDR1 reads SGDLS; CDR2 reads YYNGEE. The CDR3, as DNA: TGTGCCAGCAACGCCCACCGAGGGGGGCCCTACGAGCAGTACTTC. It translates to CASNAHRGGPYEQYF.

This sequence joins TRBV20-1 and TRBJ1-1; D is possibly TRBD1 (5 bases). In germline, CDR1 is DFQATT, CDR2 SNEGSKA (reference sequence). The CDR3 sequence is 12 residues long. Between the trimmed V and J ends, which lost 7 bases and 5 bases, there was a span of 14 bases. CDR3 nucleotides: TGCAGTGGCCCACTCAGGGAGACTGAAGCTTTCTTT. It is translated as CSGPLRETEAFF.

This chain's CDR3 is CASSSGDGVYGYTF. CDR3 coding DNA: TGTGCCAGCAGCTCAGGGGACGGAGTCTATGGCTACACCTTC. The chain joins TRBV11-2 to TRBJ1-2; possible D gene TRBD1, 6 bases. The V gene lost 4 bases and the J gene lost 4 bases, with 13 bases spanning the gap. This CDR3 is 14 amino acids long. Germline CDR1 and CDR2: SGHAT and FQNNGV. Using reference TRBV11-2 and TRBJ1-2 for the parts outside the CDR3, the full variable domain is EAGVAQSPRYKIIEKRQSVAFWCNPISGHATLYWYQQILGQGPKLLIQFQNNGVVDDSQLPKDRFSAERLKGVDSTLKIQPAKLEDSAVYLCASSSGDGVYGYTFGSGTRLTVV.